The clone carrying this T cell receptor (beta chain) occurred a few times. Its antigen is unidentified. The entry originates in a study of identical twins. Study outcomes and limitations: Cord blood beta clonotypes present at high abundance carried fewer insertions; no such pattern appeared in memory repertoires.

TCRdb analysed the 5' RACE reads with MiXCR anew, one entry per CDR3 protein. The data show more than 400,000 distinct CDR3 sequences, 15% seen once. The CDR3 covers 13 residues. Germline-derived CDR1 and CDR2 are SGHRS and YFSETQ. Trimming cost V 6 bases and J 6 bases, with 13 bases left between them. This sample also belongs to another study, concerning yellow fever vaccine responses in identical twins.

This chain connects TRBV5-1 to TRBJ2-1; no firm D call. The receptor was derived from a woman aged 18-29 years in good health. Sequencing used CD4+ T cells sorted from blood. In DNA form, the CDR3 reads TGCGCCAGCACAAGGGCTCCGGGCAATGAGCAGTTCTTC. Its translation: CASTRAPGNEQFF.